These T cell receptor beta chains were read from a single sample in a study of blood T cell repertoires in COVID-19. The data were produced by immunoSEQ multiplex PCR, yet TCRdb's version contains in-frame clones alone and is incomplete. The sample has about 300,000 clones, about 90% seen once. The sequenced sample consisted of peripheral blood. These receptor sequences come from a woman aged 25 to 45 with COVID-19, enrolled during active disease. The CDR3 runs from the conserved cysteine through the conserved F or W. D genes are given only for firm matches. Clone size is not always given. Where it is, it says once, few, many or a class for expanded clones.

NA,NA,TRBJ1-2,TRBV10-3,CAISEAESVGYTF,TGTGCCATCAGTGAGGCGGAGTCAGTTGGCTACACCTTC
TRBD1,NA,TRBJ1-2,TRBV5-1,CASSSGQGFYGYTF,TGCGCCAGCAGCTCGGGACAGGGCTTCTATGGCTACACCTTC
NA,NA,TRBJ2-3,TRBV19,CASSPQVGTDTQYF,TGTGCCAGTAGTCCCCAGGTTGGCACAGATACGCAGTATTTT
TRBD2,NA,TRBJ2-3,TRBV3-1/TRBV3-2,CASSPLAGGIDTQYF,TGTGCCAGCAGCCCGTTAGCGGGGGGGATAGATACGCAGTATTTT
NA,once,TRBJ1-2,TRBV6-1,CASSEAWRETYYGYTF,TGTGCCAGCAGTGAAGCGTGGAGAGAGACTTACTATGGCTACACCTTC
TRBD1,once,TRBJ1-2,TRBV27,CASSLTGANYGYTF,TGTGCCAGCAGTTTGACAGGGGCAAACTATGGCTACACCTTC
NA,NA,TRBJ1-1,TRBV4-2,CASSQVNFVSSEAFF,TGTGCCAGCAGCCAAGTTAACTTTGTCTCCTCTGAAGCTTTCTTT
NA,NA,TRBJ2-3,TRBV14,CASSQDGPGGLDTQYF,TGTGCCAGCAGCCAAGACGGGCCAGGGGGGCTCGATACGCAGTATTTT
NA,NA,TRBJ1-6,TRBV19,CASRNRDLDSPLHF,TGTGCCAGTAGGAACAGGGATTTAGATTCACCCCTCCACTTT
TRBD1,NA,TRBJ1-2,TRBV15,CATSRDRAGGRGYTF,TGTGCCACCAGCAGAGATCGGGCAGGGGGCCGTGGCTACACCTTC
TRBD1,NA,TRBJ1-6,TRBV27,CASSRDSHFAYSPLHF,TGTGCCAGCAGTAGGGACAGCCATTTTGCTTATTCACCCCTCCACTTT
TRBD1,NA,TRBJ2-3,TRBV5-1,CASSPDRGWGDTQYF,TGCGCCAGCAGCCCTGACAGGGGCTGGGGAGATACGCAGTATTTT
TRBD2,once,TRBJ2-1,TRBV7-8,CASSFVRGGLNEQFF,TGTGCCAGCAGCTTCGTTCGGGGGGGTTTAAATGAGCAGTTCTTC
TRBD1,NA,TRBJ1-1,TRBV2,CARFRGRTEAFF,TGTGCCAGATTCAGGGGGCGAACTGAAGCTTTCTTT
NA,NA,TRBJ1-2,TRBV15,CATRKGGGYTF,TGTGCCACCAGGAAGGGGGGGGGCTACACCTTC
NA,once,TRBJ1-5,TRBV7-2,CASSSRIGNQPQHF,TGTGCCAGCAGCTCCCGGATCGGGAATCAGCCCCAGCATTTT
TRBD1,NA,TRBJ1-4,TRBV6-2/TRBV6-3,CASSYSGTGAKKLFF,TGTGCCAGCAGTTACTCGGGGACAGGGGCGAAGAAACTGTTTTTT
TRBD2,NA,TRBJ2-3,TRBV5-1,CASSLTSGATDTQYF,TGCGCCAGCAGCTTGACTAGCGGGGCCACAGATACGCAGTATTTT
TRBD1,NA,TRBJ2-2,TRBV19,CASSGRQGNTGELFF,TGTGCCAGTAGTGGTAGACAGGGGAACACCGGGGAGCTGTTTTTT
TRBD2,NA,TRBJ2-5,TRBV7-6,CASSLAKRGSQETQYF,TGTGCCAGCAGCTTAGCTAAGCGGGGGTCACAAGAGACCCAGTACTTC
NA,few,TRBJ1-3,TRBV7-9,CASSPVGPTNSGNTIYF,TGTGCCAGCAGCCCGGTGGGGCCTACGAACTCTGGAAACACCATATATTTT
TRBD1,NA,TRBJ1-2,TRBV10-3,CAITTTGAGGYTF,TGTGCCATCACCACGACAGGGGCGGGCGGCTACACCTTC
TRBD1,NA,TRBJ2-3,TRBV15,CATSRQGEADTQYF,TGTGCCACCAGCCGCCAGGGGGAAGCGGATACGCAGTATTTT
TRBD1,NA,TRBJ1-6,TRBV7-2,CASSLGTGTGNSPLHF,TGTGCCAGCAGCTTAGGAACCGGGACAGGCAATTCACCCCTCCACTTT
TRBD1,NA,TRBJ1-2,TRBV12-3/TRBV12-4,CASRVDRAQNYTF,TGTGCCAGCAGAGTAGACAGGGCTCAGAACTACACCTTC
NA,NA,TRBJ1-6,TRBV18,CASSPDRTTLNSPLHF,TGTGCCAGCTCACCAGACAGGACCACCCTTAATTCACCCCTCCACTTT
TRBD1,once,TRBJ1-2,TRBV9,CASSPKQGIYGYTF,TGTGCCAGCAGCCCGAAACAGGGGATCTATGGCTACACCTTC
TRBD1,NA,TRBJ1-2,TRBV2,CASSRDRGPLYGYTF,TGTGCCAGCAGCAGGGACAGGGGTCCCCTCTATGGCTACACCTTC
NA,NA,TRBJ2-1,TRBV7-2,CASSYGGGPLAYNEQFF,TGTGCCAGCAGCTACGGGGGAGGACCCCTAGCTTACAATGAGCAGTTCTTC
NA,once,TRBJ2-6,TRBV6-1,CASSEEQGGANVLTF,TGTGCCAGCAGTGAAGAACAGGGTGGGGCCAACGTCCTGACTTTC
TRBD1,NA,TRBJ1-2,TRBV5-1,CASSLAPGGSGYTF,TGCGCCAGCAGCTTGGCCCCAGGGGGATCTGGCTACACCTTC
TRBD1,NA,TRBJ1-1,TRBV4-2,CASSQDPDRGPLLNTEAFF,TGTGCCAGCAGCCAAGACCCGGACAGGGGGCCTTTATTGAACACTGAAGCTTTCTTT
NA,NA,TRBJ1-1,TRBV11-2,CASSPPRLTETFF,TGTGCCAGCAGCCCTCCCCGATTGACTGAAACTTTCTTT
TRBD1,NA,TRBJ1-2,TRBV19,CASSIDGYRGLDGYTF,TGTGCCAGTAGTATAGATGGGTACAGGGGGCTAGATGGCTACACCTTC
TRBD1,NA,TRBJ2-3,TRBV18,CASSPPGTGTSTDTQYF,TGTGCCAGCTCACCACCGGGGACAGGGACTAGCACAGATACGCAGTATTTT
NA,NA,TRBJ1-1,TRBV6-5,CASSPTGSGTEAFF,TGTGCCAGCAGTCCGACGGGCTCGGGAACTGAAGCTTTCTTT
TRBD1,NA,TRBJ1-1,TRBV11-3,CASSPRDRGLYTEAFF,TGTGCCAGCAGCCCCCGGGACAGGGGACTGTACACTGAAGCTTTCTTT
TRBD2,NA,TRBJ2-2,TRBV6-1,CASSGPGLAGAGELFF,TGTGCCAGCAGTGGACCGGGACTAGCGGGGGCCGGGGAGCTGTTTTTT
NA,NA,TRBJ1-6,TRBV21-1,CASIPNYPPLHF,TGTGCCAGCATCCCCAACTACCCACCCCTCCACTTT
NA,NA,TRBJ1-1,TRBV30,CAWRGREIEAFF,TGTGCCTGGAGGGGCAGAGAGATCGAAGCTTTCTTT
TRBD1,NA,TRBJ2-5,TRBV7-2,CASSLASTGGGVQETQYF,TGTGCCAGCAGCTTAGCCTCGACAGGGGGAGGGGTGCAAGAGACCCAGTACTTC
TRBD1,NA,TRBJ1-2,TRBV2,CASFRTGGDYGYTF,TGTGCCAGCTTCCGGACAGGTGGGGACTATGGCTACACCTTC
TRBD1,NA,TRBJ2-7,TRBV10-3,CAIRSGTGGVKSYEQYF,TGTGCCATCAGATCCGGGACAGGGGGCGTCAAGTCCTACGAGCAGTACTTC
NA,many,TRBJ1-2,TRBV19,CAAYGGGDYGYTF,TGTGCCGCCTATGGGGGGGGCGACTATGGCTACACCTTC
TRBD1,NA,TRBJ1-1,TRBV2,CASGVDRSNTEAFF,TGTGCCAGCGGCGTGGACAGGTCGAACACTGAAGCTTTCTTT
TRBD1,once,TRBJ1-6,TRBV28,CASSLRRQGGSPLHF,TGTGCCAGCAGTTTACGTCGACAGGGGGGTTCACCCCTCCACTTT
NA,once,TRBJ1-1,TRBV10-1,CASSDSMGAHTEAFF,TGCGCCAGCAGTGATAGTATGGGGGCTCACACTGAAGCTTTCTTT
NA,NA,TRBJ1-2,TRBV4-3,CASSQGPQGRGHGYTF,TGCGCCAGCAGCCAAGGCCCGCAGGGGCGCGGCCATGGCTACACCTTC
NA,NA,TRBJ2-3,TRBV10-1,CASSEFRGGTDTQYF,TGCGCCAGCAGTGAGTTCAGGGGAGGCACAGATACGCAGTATTTT
TRBD1,NA,TRBJ1-2,TRBV13,CASSLDRGRDGYTF,TGTGCCAGCAGCTTAGACAGGGGGCGGGATGGCTACACCTTC
NA,NA,TRBJ2-2,TRBV5-1,CASSKSTGGTGELFF,TGCGCCAGCAGTAAGTCGACAGGTGGTACCGGGGAGCTGTTTTTT
TRBD1,NA,TRBJ1-1,TRBV5-1,CASSPWTGAPNTEAFF,TGCGCCAGCAGCCCATGGACAGGGGCACCGAACACTGAAGCTTTCTTT
TRBD2,NA,TRBJ2-1,TRBV9,CASSDPGLASNEQFF,TGTGCCAGCAGCGACCCGGGACTAGCGAGCAATGAGCAGTTCTTC
NA,NA,TRBJ1-3,TRBV2,CASVMEASGNTIYF,TGTGCCAGCGTGATGGAGGCCTCCGGAAACACCATATATTTT
TRBD1,NA,TRBJ1-5,TRBV5-6,CASSLGGGQPQHF,TGTGCCAGCAGCCTAGGGGGCGGTCAGCCCCAGCATTTT
TRBD1,NA,TRBJ2-1,TRBV5-1,CASSLGQGAGEQFF,TGCGCCAGCAGCTTGGGACAGGGGGCTGGTGAGCAGTTCTTC
NA,NA,TRBJ2-1,TRBV21-1,CASSPYFLGGPLNEQFF,TGTGCCAGCAGCCCCTATTTTCTCGGGGGGCCTCTCAATGAGCAGTTCTTC
TRBD1,NA,TRBJ2-1,TRBV5-6,CASSTGQYNEQFF,TGTGCCAGCAGCACGGGACAGTACAATGAGCAGTTCTTC